Following are 25 T cell receptor beta chains from one sample sequenced in a study of radiation and T cells in renal cell carcinoma. The method was immunoSEQ multiplex PCR; TCRdb's version includes in-frame clones alone and lacks a portion of them. The profile shows 70,000 to 90,000 clones, about 86% of them singletons. The time point here: blood 2 weeks post-SBRT. Treatment reported: 15 Gy SBRT to primary tumor, nephrectomy 4 weeks later. The source material was blood, sampled from a patient whose treatment included radiotherapy and nephrectomy. These receptors all come from a woman between 45 and 65 years old with renal cell carcinoma.

This chain joins TRBV5-3 and TRBJ2-5; D ambiguous. TRBV5-3 carries the ORF label, with uncertain function. Trimming cost V 4 bases and J 7 bases, with 11 bases left between them. The CDR3 spans 12 residues. CDR3 sequence reads: CARSGLSATQYF. The DNA of the CDR3 is TGTGCCAGAAGCGGGTTGTCTGCGACCCAGTACTTC.

The CDR3 spells CAISVIRDKTGNTIYF. For the CDR3, the DNA is TGTGCCATCAGTGTCATCCGAGACAAAACTGGAAACACCATATATTTT. The chain carries TRBV10-3 and TRBJ1-3, with D hard to call. Trimming shortened V by 4 bases and J by 2 bases, and 15 bases separated the two germline ends. Germline V lookup: CDR1 ENHRY, CDR2 SYGVKD. The CDR3 length is 16 residues.

This clone turned up a few times. V and J are TRBV28 and TRBJ1-1, with TRBD1 as a possible D gene (6 bases). Deletions cut 6 bases from V and 3 bases from J, with 14 bases between. Germline lookup yields CDR1 MDHEN and CDR2 SYDVKM. CDR3 length equals 14 residues. The CDR3 loop is CASRALQGDTEAFF. Written as DNA, the CDR3 is TGTGCCAGCAGGGCCCTACAGGGAGACACTGAAGCTTTCTTT.

The chain combines TRBV19 with TRBJ2-3; D might be TRBD1 (6 bases). V shed 5 bases and J shed 5 bases, with 14 bases lying between them. The CDR3 length is 14 residues. Germline lookup yields CDR1 LNHDA and CDR2 SQIVND (reference sequence). The CDR3 sequence is CASSVDRTVDTQYF. The CDR3 nucleotides read TGTGCCAGTAGTGTGGACAGAACTGTAGATACGCAGTATTTT.

The CDR3 DNA is TGTGCCAGCAGTCAGACAGGGATTCTCTATGGCTACACCTTC. This codes for CASSQTGILYGYTF. The chain recombines TRBV5-4 with TRBJ1-2; 7 bases match TRBD1. Germline V CDR1 and CDR2: SGHNT, YYREEE (reference sequence). The J segment lost 4 bases and the V segment lost 5 bases, leaving 8 bases of the junction unmatched. This CDR3 region has 14 residues. Using reference TRBV5-4 and TRBJ1-2 for the parts outside the CDR3, the full variable domain is ETGVTQSPTHLIKTRGQQVTLRCSSQSGHNTVSWYQQALGQGPQFIFQYYREEENGRGNFPPRFSGLQFPNYSSELNVNALELDDSALYLCASSQTGILYGYTFGSGTRLTVV.

The chain joins TRBV10-3 to TRBJ2-3; D is uncertain. Germline V gene data show CDR1 as ENHRY and CDR2 as SYGVKD. This CDR3 spans 15 amino acids. Trimming stripped 3 bases from V and 1 base from J, with 11 bases between. The CDR3 region has the DNA TGTGCCATCAGTGACTTGGGAATGGGCACAGATACGCAGTATTTT. It yields the protein CAISDLGMGTDTQYF.

The gene calls are TRBV27 and TRBJ2-5; TRBD1 or TRBD2 may be the D gene (5 bases each). Germline CDR1 and CDR2: MNHEY and SMNVEV (reference sequence). This CDR3 has 13 residues. The V gene lost 8 bases and the J gene lost 4 bases, with 14 bases spanning the gap. The CDR3, as DNA: TGTGCCAGCGGGACCCTAGGACGAGAGACCCAGTACTTC. This sequence encodes CASGTLGRETQYF.

This clone was seen more than once but under ten times. The chain uses TRBV25-1 and TRBJ1-1; D perhaps matches TRBD1 (6 bases). The CDR3 consists of 14 residues. In germline, CDR1 is MGHDK, CDR2 SYGVNS. V lost 5 bases and J 2 bases, leaving 12 bases between the germline ends. The CDR3: CASSLTGLNTEAFF. The DNA of the CDR3 is TGTGCCAGCAGTCTAACAGGGCTTAACACTGAAGCTTTCTTT.

Only one count was recorded for this clone. This sequence joins TRBV28 and TRBJ2-7; TRBD1 agrees at 9 bases. In germline, CDR1 is MDHEN, CDR2 SYDVKM. J gave up 3 bases and V 6 bases, and 6 bases lay outside the gene matches. CDR3 length: 14 amino acids. The DNA for the CDR3 is TGTGCCAGCAGCCTCGGACAGGGGATCTACGAGCAGTACTTC. Protein product: CASSLGQGIYEQYF.

The chain couples TRBV28 to TRBJ2-6, with 11 bases lining up with TRBD1. From germline, CDR1 is MDHEN and CDR2 SYDVKM. V gave up 7 bases and J gave up 2 bases; unmatched junction bases: 4. The CDR3 runs to 16 residues. The CDR3 region is CASMDRGLTGANVLTF. For the CDR3, the DNA is TGTGCCAGCATGGACAGGGGGCTAACTGGGGCCAACGTCCTGACTTTC.

This clone was seen a single time. V gene TRBV19 combines with J gene TRBJ2-3; 7 bases agree with TRBD1. Germline V gives CDR1 LNHDA, CDR2 SQIVND (reference sequence). The CDR3 covers 15 residues. The V and J ends lost 3 bases and 0 bases, in that order; junction bases with no gene match: 3. The CDR3 region has the DNA TGTGCCAGTAGTATTGACAGGGCTAGCACAGATACGCAGTATTTT. The encoded protein is CASSIDRASTDTQYF.

V is TRBV19 and J is TRBJ2-3; tentative D call: TRBD2 (5 bases). V dropped 2 bases and J dropped 6 bases, with 12 bases sitting between them. This CDR3 region has 14 residues. The germline V gene has CDR1 LNHDA and CDR2 SQIVND (reference sequence). This CDR3 is CASSIPPPGDTQYF. The CDR3 DNA sequence: TGTGCCAGTAGTATACCCCCCCCGGGGGATACGCAGTATTTT.

The chain has TRBV10-3 and TRBJ2-5, with D perhaps TRBD1 (6 bases). Trimming stripped 4 bases from V and 4 bases from J, with 25 bases between. This CDR3 is 18 amino acids long. CDR1 is ENHRY, CDR2 SYGVKD, per germline. CDR3: CAISGDTSLTGSAETQYF. Written as DNA, the CDR3 is TGTGCCATCAGTGGGGACACCTCTCTAACCGGGTCAGCAGAGACCCAGTACTTC.

This chain uses TRBV4-2 with TRBJ1-4, with D possibly TRBD1 on 5 matching bases. CDR3 length equals 14 residues. Trimming removed 0 bases at V and 5 bases at J, with 7 bases between. Germline CDR1 reads LGHNA; CDR2 reads YNFKEQ. CDR3 DNA sequence: TGTGCCAGCAGCCAAGATGGGGGAAATGAAAAACTGTTTTTT. Translating gives CASSQDGGNEKLFF.

The chain joins TRBV4-3 to TRBJ1-1; 11 nucleotides align to TRBD1. Germline V gene lookup returns CDR1 LGHNA and CDR2 YSLEER. The CDR3 has 18 residues. V shed 1 base and J 1 base; nucleotides not matched to a gene: 8. The CDR3: CASSQGTGGAVGNTEAFF. DNA of the CDR3: TGCGCCAGCAGCCAAGGGACAGGGGGCGCGGTTGGGAACACTGAAGCTTTCTTT.

The chain recombines TRBV5-6 with TRBJ2-5; 11 bases agree with TRBD2. The J call may be faulty, since TRBJ2-7 better matches the DNA end. The germline gives CDR1 SGHDT, CDR2 YYEEEE. The CDR3 loop spans 15 amino acids. For the CDR3, the DNA is TGTGCCAGCAGCTTGGGGCTAGCGGGAGGATACGAGCAGTACTTC. Its protein is CASSLGLAGGYEQYF.

This clone was counted a few times. The rearrangement uses TRBV9 and TRBJ1-1; a possible D gene is TRBD1 (5 bases). The CDR3 is made up of 14 amino acids. The V end lost 6 bases, the J end lost 1 base, and 13 bases lay between the germline ends. CDR1 SGDLS and CDR2 YYNGEE come from the germline V gene. The CDR3 reads CASNQGHRNTEAFF. CDR3 DNA: TGTGCCAGCAACCAGGGCCATCGGAACACTGAAGCTTTCTTT.

The sample holds one count of this clone. This CDR3 reads CSASTDTQYF. For the CDR3, the DNA is TGCAGTGCTAGCACAGATACGCAGTATTTT. The rearrangement links TRBV20-1 to TRBJ2-3; D remains unclear. This CDR3 is 10 amino acids long. CDR1 and CDR2 from the germline V gene are DFQATT and SNEGSKA (reference sequence). V shed 3 bases and J shed 2 bases, with 0 bases lying between them.

The V gene is TRBV7-2, the J gene TRBJ2-2; TRBD1 aligns across 8 bases. The CDR3 spans 16 residues. The V segment lost 2 bases and the J segment 7 bases; nucleotides outside the gene matches: 9. In germline, CDR1 is SGHTA, CDR2 FQGNSA. This chain's CDR3 is CASSLFVTGVGGELFF. The DNA for the CDR3 is TGTGCCAGCAGCTTATTCGTGACAGGGGTAGGCGGGGAGCTGTTTTTT.

V usage is TRBV28 and J usage is TRBJ2-3; D is perhaps TRBD2 (7 bases). The V gene's germline CDR1 is MDHEN and CDR2 SYDVKM. The CDR3 has 15 residues. V lost 7 bases and J lost 2, with 16 bases in between. CDR3 region: CASKPAGHYTDTQYF. CDR3 bases: TGTGCCAGCAAACCAGCGGGACACTACACAGATACGCAGTATTTT.

The chain uses TRBV5-4 and TRBJ2-5; TRBD2 aligns across 12 bases. CDR3 length equals 15 residues. J gave up 3 bases and V 4 bases, and 4 bases lay outside the gene matches. The germline V gene has CDR1 SGHNT and CDR2 YYREEE (reference sequence). Here the CDR3 reads CASSPWTSGEETQYF. For the CDR3, the DNA is TGTGCCAGCAGCCCTTGGACTAGCGGGGAAGAGACCCAGTACTTC.

The chain combines TRBV29-1 with TRBJ2-2; the match to TRBD1 covers 8 bases. The J segment lost 6 bases and the V segment lost 6 bases, leaving 6 bases of the junction unmatched. CDR3 length: 13 amino acids. Looked up from germline, CDR1 is SQVTM and CDR2 is ANQGSEA. In nucleotides, the CDR3 is TGCAGCGTAGACAGGGGTTGGTCCGGGGAGCTGTTTTTT. Translating gives CSVDRGWSGELFF.

The chain couples TRBV5-1 to TRBJ2-1; D is possibly TRBD1 or TRBD2 (5 bases each). Germline-derived CDR1 and CDR2 are SGHRS and YFSETQ. This CDR3 comprises 12 residues. Trimming removed 8 bases at V and 5 bases at J, with 11 bases between. The CDR3 region has the DNA TGCGCCAGTTCCGGGACGAACAATGAGCAGTTCTTC. Translated: CASSGTNNEQFF.

V gene TRBV19 combines with J gene TRBJ1-1; D perhaps matches TRBD1 (5 bases). V lost 6 bases, J lost 7 bases, and 21 bases lay in between. CDR1 and CDR2 (germline): LNHDA, SQIVND (reference sequence). The CDR3 runs 15 residues. CDR3 sequence: CASSIKDGGVDEAFF. The CDR3 DNA sequence: TGTGCCAGTAGCATCAAAGACGGGGGTGTAGATGAAGCTTTCTTT.

The count of this clone is one. The CDR3 region is CASTLSGNSNQPQHF. The DNA of the CDR3 is TGTGCCAGCACCCTGTCGGGGAATAGCAATCAGCCCCAGCATTTT. V usage is TRBV2 and J usage is TRBJ1-5; D is undetermined. Germline V gene sequence: CDR1 SNHLY, CDR2 FYNNEI. V dropped 7 bases and J dropped 0 bases, with 13 bases sitting between them. The length of the CDR3 is 15 residues.